The 21 T cell receptor beta chains given below trace back to one sample, sequenced in a study of cytomegalovirus exposure and HLA in healthy donors. The PCR employed 60 Vbeta primers together with 13 Jbeta primers. Clones were sequenced by immunoSEQ multiplex PCR, and TCRdb holds only the in-frame ones, with some missing. The table has approximately 120,000 clones, about three quarters seen once; the top ten hold about 1%. The sample taken for sequencing was PBMCs. Every receptor here comes from a woman between 25 and 40 years old in good health and CMV-seronegative.

This clone is a singleton in its sample. This sequence joins TRBV9 and TRBJ2-1; D unresolved. Trimming took off 3 bases at V and 0 bases at J, with 10 bases between the two ends. CDR3 length equals 15 residues. CDR1 and CDR2 (germline): SGDLS, YYNGEE. The CDR3 coding sequence is TGTGCCAGCAGCGCCTCAGGCAACTCCTACAATGAGCAGTTCTTC. Amino acid sequence: CASSASGNSYNEQFF.

The chain is built from TRBV6-6 and TRBJ1-1; D is unclear. The CDR3 consists of 13 residues. Germline V CDR1 and CDR2: MNHNY, SVGAGI (reference sequence). The ends were cut back, 4 bases at V and 0 bases at J, with 6 bases in the middle. CDR3 in DNA: TGTGCCAGCAGTTCCTATATGAACACTGAAGCTTTCTTT. This encodes CASSSYMNTEAFF.

The J gene is TRBJ1-2, the V gene TRBV18; 10 bases map to TRBD1. After removal of 6 bases from V and 4 bases from J, the junction contained 5 bases not matched to a gene. From germline, CDR1 is KGHSH and CDR2 LQKENI. This CDR3 contains 14 residues. CDR3 bases: TGTGCCAGCTCGCCGGGACAGGGGACCTATGGCTACACCTTC. Its protein product is CASSPGQGTYGYTF.

The rearrangement links TRBV19 to TRBJ2-6; D is possibly TRBD2 (5 bases). Germline CDR1 and CDR2: LNHDA and SQIVND (reference sequence). Trimming shortened V by 7 bases and J by 0 bases, and 13 bases separated the two germline ends. The CDR3 has 16 amino acids. CDR3 nucleotide sequence: TGTGCCAGTAAAAGAGGGTCAAGCTCTGGGGCCAACGTCCTGACTTTC. It codes for CASKRGSSSGANVLTF. Full variable domain (rest looked up from reference TRBV19 and TRBJ2-6): DGGITQSPKYLFRKEGQNVTLSCEQNLNHDAMYWYRQDPGQGLRLIYYSQIVNDFQKGDIAEGYSVSREKKESFPLTVTSAQKNPTAFYLCASKRGSSSGANVLTFGAGSRLTVL.

This clone occurred a few times. The chain employs TRBV2 and TRBJ2-5; 9 bases are shared with TRBD2. The CDR3 length is 17 residues. V shed 1 base, J shed 2 bases, and the junction held 8 bases outside the gene matches. CDR1 is SNHLY, CDR2 FYNNEI, per germline. CDR3: CASSEGTSVGGQETQYF. CDR3 in DNA: TGTGCCAGCAGTGAAGGGACTAGCGTTGGGGGGCAAGAGACCCAGTACTTC.

The J gene is TRBJ2-7, the V gene TRBV19, with 7 bases that match TRBD1. This CDR3 is 14 amino acids long. Germline assignment: CDR1 LNHDA and CDR2 SQIVND (reference sequence). Trimming removed 5 bases from V and 2 bases from J; junction bases left unmatched: 6. The CDR3 DNA sequence: TGTGCCAGTAGTGCCTGGACAGGAACCTACGAGCAGTACTTC. It translates to CASSAWTGTYEQYF.

The rearrangement links TRBV11-2 to TRBJ1-2; 9 bases align to TRBD1. CDR1 is SGHAT and CDR2 is FQNNGV in the germline V gene. The ends lost 5 bases at V and 8 bases at J; junction bases unmatched: 3. CDR3 length: 12 residues. Here the CDR3 DNA reads TGTGCCAGCAGCATGGACAGGGGCGGCTACACCTTC. This gives the protein CASSMDRGGYTF.

In its sample, this clone was seen a few times. The rearrangement joins TRBV7-2 to TRBJ1-1; D is unresolved. The CDR3 sequence is 14 residues long. The ends were cut back, 2 bases at V and 5 bases at J, with 12 bases in the middle. Germline V gene data show CDR1 as SGHTA and CDR2 as FQGNSA. In DNA form, the CDR3 reads TGTGCCAGCAGCTTAAGTTGGGGAGGTACTGAAGCTTTCTTT. This codes for CASSLSWGGTEAFF. The full variable domain, its missing parts supplied by reference TRBV7-2 and TRBJ1-1, is GAGVSQSPSNKVTEKGKDVELRCDPISGHTALYWYRQSLGQGLEFLIYFQGNSAPDKSGLPSDRFSAERTGGSVSTLTIQRTQQEDSAVYLCASSLSWGGTEAFFGQGTRLTVV.

The chain has TRBV19 and TRBJ2-1; 12 nucleotides align to TRBD1. Germline V lookup: CDR1 LNHDA, CDR2 SQIVND (reference sequence). This CDR3 contains 15 residues. The trim removed 7 bases at V and 8 bases at J, leaving 9 bases unmatched. The CDR3 DNA follows: TGTGCCAGTAACGAACCCGGGACAGGGGGCGATGAGCAGTTCTTC. Its translation: CASNEPGTGGDEQFF.

The sample holds one count of this clone. The rearrangement links TRBV11-3 to TRBJ2-1; no reliable D call. Germline CDR1 and CDR2: SGHNT and YENEEA. The CDR3 consists of 14 residues. V was shortened by 6 bases and J by 1 base, with 10 bases between the two germline ends. CDR3 coding DNA: TGTGCCAGCAGTGAGGCTTGGTCCTACAATGAGCAGTTCTTC. Amino acid sequence: CASSEAWSYNEQFF.

The sample holds one count of this clone. The chain has TRBV6-5 and TRBJ2-1; 12 nucleotides align to TRBD2. The germline V gene has CDR1 MNHEY and CDR2 SVGAGI. Trimming cost V 6 bases and J 8 bases; bases outside gene matches: 8. The CDR3 loop spans 15 amino acids. CDR3 sequence: CASRPELAGGDEQFF. CDR3 nucleotide sequence: TGTGCCAGCAGACCAGAACTAGCGGGAGGCGATGAGCAGTTCTTC.

The genes are TRBV5-1 and TRBJ2-7, with D perhaps TRBD1 (6 bases). Trimming took 4 bases from V and 5 from J, leaving 16 bases between them. Germline CDR1 and CDR2: SGHRS and YFSETQ. The CDR3 is 14 residues long. In DNA form, the CDR3 reads TGCGCCAGCAGCATACTTACAGGGATGGACGAGCAGTACTTC. Translation gives CASSILTGMDEQYF. The variable domain in full, completed from reference TRBV5-1 and TRBJ2-7, reads KAGVTQTPRYLIKTRGQQVTLSCSPISGHRSVSWYQQTPGQGLQFLFEYFSETQRNKGNFPGRFSGRQFSNSRSEMNVSTLELGDSALYLCASSILTGMDEQYFGPGTRLTVT.

As regards this clone: An end of the junction differs from the germline gene, which may be a read error. The chain uses TRBV7-7 and TRBJ2-2; D not certain. This CDR3 has 13 residues. Germline CDR1 and CDR2: SSHAT and FNYEAQ (reference sequence). The CDR3 DNA sequence: TGTGCTAGCAGCTTAGGTAGCACCGGGGAGCTGTTTTTT. It yields the protein CASSLGSTGELFF.

The chain has TRBV6-6 and TRBJ1-1, with 11 bases matching TRBD1. The V gene end was trimmed by 4 bases and the J gene end by 5 bases; junction bases not matched to a gene: 6. The germline CDR1 and CDR2 sequences are MNHNY and SVGAGI (reference sequence). This CDR3 is built from 15 residues. In DNA, the CDR3 is TGTGCCAGCAGTTGGCGGGACAGGGGGAGGACTGAAGCTTTCTTT. Amino acids: CASSWRDRGRTEAFF.

This rearrangement joins TRBV2 to TRBJ1-1, with D uncertain. This CDR3 has 16 amino acids. Trimming cost V 1 base and J 0 bases, with 12 bases left between them. Germline CDR1 SNHLY, CDR2 FYNNEI. This chain's CDR3 is CASSEEGGRMNTEAFF. CDR3 bases: TGTGCCAGCAGTGAAGAAGGAGGGCGGATGAACACTGAAGCTTTCTTT.

This chain links TRBV18 with TRBJ2-5, with 7 nucleotides matching TRBD2. CDR3 length: 18 residues. V dropped 3 bases and J dropped 2; count of bases not matched to a gene: 15. The germline V gene encodes CDR1 KGHSH and CDR2 LQKENI. Here the CDR3 DNA reads TGTGCCAGCTCACCGTATCGAATCTCTAGCGGCGATCAAGAGACCCAGTACTTC. It specifies CASSPYRISSGDQETQYF.

The chain combines TRBV7-9 with TRBJ1-2; D remains ambiguous. The germline gives CDR1 SEHNR, CDR2 FQNEAQ (reference sequence). The CDR3 is made up of 16 amino acids. Trimming took 1 base from V and 8 from J, leaving 20 bases between them. The CDR3 DNA is TGTGCCAGCAGCTTAGGGGCCCCCCTCCACCCCGGAGGCTACACCTTC. Its translation: CASSLGAPLHPGGYTF.

The V gene is TRBV15, the J gene TRBJ1-2; D not certain. CDR1 LNHNV and CDR2 YYDKDF come from the germline V gene (reference sequence). This CDR3 contains 13 residues. Trimming left V 0 bases short and J 8 bases short, with 10 bases between. The CDR3 here is CATSREGGNGYTF. The CDR3 DNA follows: TGTGCCACCAGCAGAGAAGGAGGGAACGGCTACACCTTC. The complete variable domain, with remaining parts taken from reference TRBV15 and TRBJ1-2, reads DAMVIQNPRYQVTQFGKPVTLSCSQTLNHNVMYWYQQKSSQAPKLLFHYYDKDFNNEADTPDNFQSRRPNTSFCFLDIRSPGLGDTAMYLCATSREGGNGYTFGSGTRLTVV.

The J gene is TRBJ2-2, the V gene TRBV9; 7 positions match TRBD1. The CDR3 loop spans 13 amino acids. Trimming at V came to 2 bases and at J to 6 bases, leaving 1 base not matched to a gene. Per the germline V gene, CDR1 is SGDLS and CDR2 is YYNGEE. The CDR3 loop is CASSVGTAGELFF. CDR3 nucleotides: TGTGCCAGCAGCGTTGGGACAGCCGGGGAGCTGTTTTTT.

The chain joins TRBV7-9 to TRBJ1-1; D remains ambiguous. CDR1 is SEHNR, CDR2 FQNEAQ, per germline (reference sequence). The CDR3 covers 13 residues. Trimming removed 5 bases from V and 7 bases from J, with 14 bases in between. The CDR3 spells CASSLDGISEAFF. For the CDR3, the DNA is TGTGCCAGCAGCCTGGACGGGATCAGTGAAGCTTTCTTT.

The rearrangement uses TRBV2 and TRBJ1-1; D may be TRBD1 (5 bases). Trimming removed 6 bases at V and 5 bases at J, with 10 bases between. Germline assignment: CDR1 SNHLY and CDR2 FYNNEI. The CDR3 totals 12 residues. The CDR3 coding sequence is TGTGCCAGCAGGATGGGGGGGACTGAAGCTTTCTTT. Encoded protein: CASRMGGTEAFF.